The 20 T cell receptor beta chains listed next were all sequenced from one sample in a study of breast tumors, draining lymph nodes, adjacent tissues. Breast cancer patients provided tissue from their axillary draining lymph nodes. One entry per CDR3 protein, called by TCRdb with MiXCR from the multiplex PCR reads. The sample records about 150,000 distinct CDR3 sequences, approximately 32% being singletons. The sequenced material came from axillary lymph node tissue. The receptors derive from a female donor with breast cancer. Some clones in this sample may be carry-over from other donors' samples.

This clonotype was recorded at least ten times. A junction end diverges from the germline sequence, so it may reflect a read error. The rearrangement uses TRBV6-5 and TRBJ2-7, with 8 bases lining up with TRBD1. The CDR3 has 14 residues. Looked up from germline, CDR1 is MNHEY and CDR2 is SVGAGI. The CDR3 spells CASSEDRVFYERYF. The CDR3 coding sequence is TGTGCCAGCAGTGAGGACAGGGTTTTCTACGAGCGGTACTTC.

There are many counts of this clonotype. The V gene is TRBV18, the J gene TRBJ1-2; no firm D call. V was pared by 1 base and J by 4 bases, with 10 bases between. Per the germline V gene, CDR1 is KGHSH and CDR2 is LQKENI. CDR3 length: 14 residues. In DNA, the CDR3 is TGTGCCAGCTCACCACAGGGTGTGGGCTATGGCTACACCTTC. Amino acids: CASSPQGVGYGYTF.

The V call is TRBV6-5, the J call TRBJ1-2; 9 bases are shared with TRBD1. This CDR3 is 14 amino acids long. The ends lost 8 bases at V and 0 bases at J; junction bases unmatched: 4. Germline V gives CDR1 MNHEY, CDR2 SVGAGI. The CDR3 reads CASHGTGSNYGYTF. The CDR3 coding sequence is TGTGCCAGCCACGGGACAGGGTCTAACTATGGCTACACCTTC.

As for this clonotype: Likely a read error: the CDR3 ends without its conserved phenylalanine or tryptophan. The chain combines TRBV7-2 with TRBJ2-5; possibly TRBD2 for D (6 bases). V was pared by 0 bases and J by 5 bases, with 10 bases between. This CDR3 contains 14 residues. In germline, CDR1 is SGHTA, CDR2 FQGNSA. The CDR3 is CASSLAGGAETQYL. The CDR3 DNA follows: TGTGCCAGCAGCTTAGCGGGGGGTGCTGAGACCCAGTACCTC.

DNA for the CDR3: TGTGCCACCGGTGCCCCCGGGTTGAACACTGAAGCTTTCTTT. It translates to CATGAPGLNTEAFF. The chain employs TRBV24-1 and TRBJ1-1; D is uncertain. V lost 9 bases and J lost 0, with 13 bases in between. The CDR3 has 14 residues. Germline loops: CDR1 KGHDR, CDR2 SFDVKD.

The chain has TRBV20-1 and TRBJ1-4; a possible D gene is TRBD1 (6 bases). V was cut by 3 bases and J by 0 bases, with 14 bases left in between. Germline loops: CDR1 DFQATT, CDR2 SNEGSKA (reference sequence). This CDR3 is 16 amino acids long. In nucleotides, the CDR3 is TGCAGTGCTAGGAACAGGGAACTAGCAACTAATGAAAAACTGTTTTTT. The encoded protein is CSARNRELATNEKLFF.

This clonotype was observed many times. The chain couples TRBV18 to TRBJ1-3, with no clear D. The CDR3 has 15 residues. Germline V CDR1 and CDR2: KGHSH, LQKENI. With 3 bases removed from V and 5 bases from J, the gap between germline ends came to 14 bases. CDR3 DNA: TGTGCCAGCTCACCCCCGCTGGGGATACGAAACACCATATATTTT. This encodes CASSPPLGIRNTIYF.

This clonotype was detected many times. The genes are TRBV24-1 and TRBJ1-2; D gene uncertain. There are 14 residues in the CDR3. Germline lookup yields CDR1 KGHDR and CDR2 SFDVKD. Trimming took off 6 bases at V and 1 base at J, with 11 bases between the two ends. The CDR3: CATSPGGNNYGYTF. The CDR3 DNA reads TGTGCCACCAGTCCCGGAGGGAATAACTATGGCTACACCTTC.

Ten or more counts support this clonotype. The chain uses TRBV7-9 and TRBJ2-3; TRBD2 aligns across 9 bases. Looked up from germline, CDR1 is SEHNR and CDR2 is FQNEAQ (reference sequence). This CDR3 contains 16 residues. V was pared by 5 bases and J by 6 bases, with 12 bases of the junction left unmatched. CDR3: CASSPGLAGSLDTQYF. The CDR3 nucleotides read TGTGCCAGCAGCCCCGGCCTAGCGGGGAGCCTGGATACGCAGTATTTT.

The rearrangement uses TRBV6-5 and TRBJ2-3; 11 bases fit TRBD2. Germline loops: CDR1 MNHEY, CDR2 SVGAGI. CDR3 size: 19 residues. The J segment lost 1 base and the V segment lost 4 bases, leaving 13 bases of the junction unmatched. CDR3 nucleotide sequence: TGTGCCAGCAGTTCCACCTACTGGGTAGCGGGGGGGGGCACAGATACGCAGTATTTT. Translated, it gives CASSSTYWVAGGGTDTQYF.

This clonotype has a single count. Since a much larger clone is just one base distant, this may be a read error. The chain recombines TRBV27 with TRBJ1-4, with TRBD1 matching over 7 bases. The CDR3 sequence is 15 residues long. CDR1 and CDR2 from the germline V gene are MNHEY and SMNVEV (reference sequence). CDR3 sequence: CAGRKPGQPDEKLFF. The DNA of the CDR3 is TGTGCCGGCAGGAAACCGGGACAGCCCGATGAAAAACTGTTTTTT.

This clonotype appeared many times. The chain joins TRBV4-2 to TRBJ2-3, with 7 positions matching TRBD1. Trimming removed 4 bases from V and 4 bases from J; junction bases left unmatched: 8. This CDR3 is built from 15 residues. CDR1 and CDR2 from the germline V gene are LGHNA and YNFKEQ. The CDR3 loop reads CASSLQGVGADTQYF. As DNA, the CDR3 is TGTGCCAGCAGCCTGCAGGGGGTAGGCGCAGATACGCAGTATTTT.

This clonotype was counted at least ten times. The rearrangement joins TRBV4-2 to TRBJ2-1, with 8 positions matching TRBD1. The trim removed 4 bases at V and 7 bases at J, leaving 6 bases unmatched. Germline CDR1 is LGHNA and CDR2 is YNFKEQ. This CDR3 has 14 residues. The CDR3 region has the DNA TGTGCCAGCAGCCCGCAGCAGGGGGCTAATGAGCAGTTCTTC. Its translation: CASSPQQGANEQFF.

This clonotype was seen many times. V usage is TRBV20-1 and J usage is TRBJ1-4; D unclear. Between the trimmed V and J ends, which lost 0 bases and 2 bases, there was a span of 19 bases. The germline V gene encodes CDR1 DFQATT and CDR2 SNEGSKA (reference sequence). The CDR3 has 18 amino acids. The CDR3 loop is CSARDLNGRMGTNEKLFF. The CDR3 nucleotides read TGCAGTGCTAGAGATTTGAATGGGAGGATGGGTACTAATGAAAAACTGTTTTTT.

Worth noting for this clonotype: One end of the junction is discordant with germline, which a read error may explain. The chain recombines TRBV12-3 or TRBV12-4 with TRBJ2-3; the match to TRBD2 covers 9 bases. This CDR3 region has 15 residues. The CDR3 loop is CVSINAGGSTDTQYF. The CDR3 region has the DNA TGTGTCAGCATAAACGCGGGGGGGAGCACAGATACGCAGTATTTT.

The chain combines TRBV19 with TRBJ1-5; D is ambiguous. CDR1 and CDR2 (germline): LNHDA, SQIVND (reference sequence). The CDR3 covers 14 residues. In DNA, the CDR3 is TGTGCTAGTGCGGAAATACATAGCAATCAGCCCCAGCATTTT. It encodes CASAEIHSNQPQHF. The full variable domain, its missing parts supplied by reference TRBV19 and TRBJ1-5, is DGGITQSPKYLFRKEGQNVTLSCEQNLNHDAMYWYRQDPGQGLRLIYYSQIVNDFQKGDIAEGYSVSREKKESFPLTVTSAQKNPTAFYLCASAEIHSNQPQHFGDGTRLSIL.

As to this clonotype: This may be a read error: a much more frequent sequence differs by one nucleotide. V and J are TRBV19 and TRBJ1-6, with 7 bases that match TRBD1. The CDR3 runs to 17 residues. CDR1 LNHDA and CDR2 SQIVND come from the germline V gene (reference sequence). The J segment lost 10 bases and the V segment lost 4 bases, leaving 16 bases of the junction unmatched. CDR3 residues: CASSREQGRTRKSPLHF. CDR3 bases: TGTGCCAGTAGTAGGGAACAGGGGCGGACGCGGAAATCACCCCTCCACTTT.

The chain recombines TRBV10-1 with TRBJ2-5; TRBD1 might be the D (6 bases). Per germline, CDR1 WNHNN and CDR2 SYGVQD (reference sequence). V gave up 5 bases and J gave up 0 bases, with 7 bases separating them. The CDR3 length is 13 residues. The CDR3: CASSTGYQETQYF. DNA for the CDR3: TGCGCCAGCAGTACAGGGTACCAAGAGACCCAGTACTTC.

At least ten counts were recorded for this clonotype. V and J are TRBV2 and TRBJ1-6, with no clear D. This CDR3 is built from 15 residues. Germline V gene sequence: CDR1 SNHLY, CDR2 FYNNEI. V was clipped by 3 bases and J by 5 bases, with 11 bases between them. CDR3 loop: CASSDFGGNNSPLHF. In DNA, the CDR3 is TGTGCCAGCAGTGATTTTGGAGGGAATAATTCACCCCTCCACTTT.

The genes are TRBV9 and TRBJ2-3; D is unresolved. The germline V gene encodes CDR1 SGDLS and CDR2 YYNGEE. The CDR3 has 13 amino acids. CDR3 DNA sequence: TGTGTCGGCAGCGCTTTCTTAACAGATACGCAGTATTTT. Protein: CVGSAFLTDTQYF.